This T cell receptor (beta chain) is drawn from a study of shared clonotypes between healthy human individuals. TCRdb keeps only in-frame clones here, not all; method: immunoSEQ multiplex PCR. The sample includes some 2,400,000 clones, approximately 95% seen only once; the top ten take less than 0.15%. There are 15 residues in the CDR3. With 4 bases clipped from V and 2 bases from J, the junction kept 7 bases outside the gene matches. The germline gives CDR1 SGHRS, CDR2 YFSETQ. The sequencing input was naive CD4+ T cells sorted from blood. Subset of the sample: CD45RA+ positively selected. This TCR was sampled from a man between 18 and 35 years old in good health. The rearrangement links TRBV5-1 to TRBJ2-7; 9 bases match TRBD1. The chain's CDR3 is CASSPGTGKAYEQYF. As DNA, the CDR3 is TGCGCCAGCAGCCCGGGGACAGGGAAAGCCTACGAGCAGTACTTC.